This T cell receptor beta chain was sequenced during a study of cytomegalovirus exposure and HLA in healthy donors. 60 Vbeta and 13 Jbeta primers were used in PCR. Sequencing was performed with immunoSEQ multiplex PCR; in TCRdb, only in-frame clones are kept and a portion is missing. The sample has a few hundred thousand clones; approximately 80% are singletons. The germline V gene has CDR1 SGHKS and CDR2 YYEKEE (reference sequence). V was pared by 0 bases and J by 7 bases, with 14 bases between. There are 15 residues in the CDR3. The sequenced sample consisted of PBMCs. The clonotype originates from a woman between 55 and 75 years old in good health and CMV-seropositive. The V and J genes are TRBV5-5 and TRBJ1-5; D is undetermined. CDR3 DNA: TGTGCCAGCAGCTTGGCTTCTGGCGGTGGCCAGCCCCAGCATTTT. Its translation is CASSLASGGGQPQHF.